The rows below give T cell receptor beta chains drawn from one sample of a study of CXCR3-negative and CXCR3-positive naive CD8 T cells. With the 5' RACE reads reprocessed, TCRdb shows one record per CDR3 protein and no DNA. This sample's table has over 35,000 distinct CDR3 sequences. The sequenced material came from memory CD8+ T cells from blood. All receptors derive from a human donor in good health. Some clones in this sample may be carry-over from other donors' samples. CDR3s include the opening cysteine and the closing phenylalanine or tryptophan. Fields, in order: J gene, V gene, CDR3 protein.

TRBJ1-2 | TRBV10-3 | CAIPTGNYGYTF
TRBJ2-7 | TRBV5-5 | CASSDGGDEQYF
TRBJ2-1 | TRBV5-1 | CASRDPRRNEQFF
TRBJ1-1 | TRBV14 | CASSQDVEGREAFF
TRBJ2-2 | TRBV28 | CASSRQGWAWELFF
TRBJ1-2 | TRBV29-1 | CSVEDRQDYGYTF
TRBJ2-7 | TRBV27 | CASSLRGGTYEQYF
TRBJ2-7 | TRBV10-3 | CAIGSGTGAYEQYF
TRBJ2-1 | TRBV12-3/TRBV12-4 | CASSLIDEQFF
TRBJ2-7 | TRBV29-1 | CSVAALGDEQYF
TRBJ2-1 | TRBV28 | CASSLGDMGQSYNEQFF
TRBJ2-7 | TRBV20-1 | CSASKTSGFYYEQYF
TRBJ2-7 | TRBV5-6 | CASSFPGTPYEQYF
TRBJ2-7 | TRBV20-1 | CSAGGRTATNEQYF
TRBJ1-5 | TRBV4-3 | CASSQVAGQPQHF
TRBJ1-1 | TRBV20-1 | CSARVLRQEMNTEAFF
TRBJ2-1 | TRBV9 | CASSVEDDEQFF
TRBJ1-2 | TRBV29-1 | CSVEGPTNYGYTF
TRBJ2-4 | TRBV7-9 | CASSFLGPTGDIQYF
TRBJ2-1 | TRBV18 | CASSPPPGNNEQFF
TRBJ1-2 | TRBV12-3/TRBV12-4 | CASSVNYGYTF
TRBJ2-5 | TRBV4-3 | CASSQARTGSETQYF
TRBJ2-1 | TRBV15 | CATSRDLGAQDEQFF
TRBJ2-1 | TRBV28 | CASSLIQAGHNEQFF
TRBJ2-7 | TRBV5-1 | CASSTNPPYTGSEQYF
TRBJ2-2 | TRBV28 | CASSHTGGPSNTGELFF
TRBJ2-2 | TRBV7-6 | CASSQMWAGGNANTGELFF
TRBJ1-2 | TRBV5-4 | CASSSDLYGYTF
TRBJ2-7 | TRBV29-1 | CSVELAGSSYEQYF
TRBJ2-1 | TRBV6-5 | CASSYGGEIAGLPFNEQFF
TRBJ1-1 | TRBV21-1 | CASSMGGRTEAFF
TRBJ2-5 | TRBV6-5 | CASGSQETQYF
TRBJ2-1 | TRBV6-5 | CASRLADYNEQFF
TRBJ1-2 | TRBV28 | CASSHKLDYGYTF
TRBJ2-7 | TRBV11-2 | CASSLNEGLPYEQYF
TRBJ2-3 | TRBV29-1 | CSVNGLAVPQADTQYF
TRBJ1-1 | TRBV29-1 | CSVEDPAKIEAFF
TRBJ2-3 | TRBV12-3/TRBV12-4 | CASSNGHTSTDTQYF
TRBJ1-1 | TRBV3-1 | CASSLVMNTEAFF
TRBJ2-7 | TRBV11-2 | CASFSGQGGTTSPEQYF
TRBJ2-7 | TRBV20-1 | CSARDGTGAEQYF
TRBJ2-1 | TRBV28 | CASSSGTSGTRSYNEQFF
TRBJ1-1 | TRBV5-1 | CASSYKDSLNTEAFF
TRBJ2-1 | TRBV7-6 | CASSPRVGEGGNEQFF
TRBJ2-1 | TRBV13 | CASSLGPSGEQFF
TRBJ2-1 | TRBV9 | CASSVAGGRPSGSYNEQFF
TRBJ2-5 | TRBV20-1 | CSARDGGAQETQYF
TRBJ2-3 | TRBV5-1 | CASSPRDNTDTQYF
TRBJ2-1 | TRBV7-9 | CASSPRGNNEQFF
TRBJ2-5 | TRBV7-9 | CASSQELIIRRFGAYQETQYF
TRBJ2-1 | TRBV12-3/TRBV12-4 | CASSTGLAIIEQFF
TRBJ1-6 | TRBV2 | CASTSGTSYNSPLHF
TRBJ1-1 | TRBV7-2 | CASSLAEEAFF
TRBJ2-2 | TRBV28 | CATWGTGELFF
TRBJ2-1 | TRBV29-1 | CSVDILGDNEQFF
TRBJ1-2 | TRBV4-1 | CASSQEGYGYTF
TRBJ1-2 | TRBV20-1 | CSANLQGEVSYGYTF
TRBJ2-1 | TRBV4-1 | CASSQVSARDRNNEQFF
TRBJ2-2 | TRBV6-5 | CASSYSGGGNTGELFF